Included here is one T cell receptor beta chain sequence, with context. Its antigen is undetermined. This sample was included in a study of tissue T cells after allogeneic stem cell transplantation. The study's findings and limits: Sampling depth was limited, and the cohort was small and clinically varied.

Sequencing of TCRbeta CDR3 at survey depth gave sequences and template counts. Produced via immunoSEQ multiplex PCR; TCRdb's table is partial and in-frame only. In the table there are 6,300 or so clones, roughly 70% of which are singletons. The CDR3 is 16 amino acids. The rearrangement links TRBV21-1 to TRBJ1-4. TRBV21-1 corresponds to a pseudogene. This specimen was tissue from the rectum, taken at autopsy. This receptor was obtained from a woman between 18 and 50 years old with breast cancer. The CDR3 sequence is CASSDLGGTGDQKLFF. As DNA, the CDR3 is TGTGCCAGCAGCGACCTAGGCGGGACGGGCGATCAAAAACTGTTTTTT.